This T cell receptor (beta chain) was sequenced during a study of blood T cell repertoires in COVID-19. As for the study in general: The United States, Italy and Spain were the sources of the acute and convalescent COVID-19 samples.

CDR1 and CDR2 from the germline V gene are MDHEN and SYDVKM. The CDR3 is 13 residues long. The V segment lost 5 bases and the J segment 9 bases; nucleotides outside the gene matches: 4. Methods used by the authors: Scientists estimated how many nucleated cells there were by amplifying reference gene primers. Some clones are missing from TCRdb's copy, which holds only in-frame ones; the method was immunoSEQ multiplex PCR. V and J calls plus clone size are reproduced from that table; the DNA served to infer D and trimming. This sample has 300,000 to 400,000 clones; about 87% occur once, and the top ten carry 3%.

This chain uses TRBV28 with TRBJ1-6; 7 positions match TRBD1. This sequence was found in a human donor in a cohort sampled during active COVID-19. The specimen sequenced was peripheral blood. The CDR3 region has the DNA TGTGCCAGCAGTACTGGGACAGTTTCACCCCTCCACTTT. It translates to CASSTGTVSPLHF.